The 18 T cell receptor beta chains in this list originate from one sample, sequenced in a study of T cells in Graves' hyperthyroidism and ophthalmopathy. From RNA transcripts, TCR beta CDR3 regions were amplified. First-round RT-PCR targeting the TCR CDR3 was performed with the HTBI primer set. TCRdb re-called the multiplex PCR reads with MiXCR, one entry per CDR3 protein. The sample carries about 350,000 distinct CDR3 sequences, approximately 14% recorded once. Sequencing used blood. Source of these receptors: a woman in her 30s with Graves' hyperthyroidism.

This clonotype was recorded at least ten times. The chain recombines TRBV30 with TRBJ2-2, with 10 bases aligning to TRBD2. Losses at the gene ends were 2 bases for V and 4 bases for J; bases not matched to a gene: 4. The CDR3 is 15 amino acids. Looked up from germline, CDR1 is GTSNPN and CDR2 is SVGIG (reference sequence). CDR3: CAWSSSGSVTGELFF. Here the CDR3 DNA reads TGTGCCTGGAGTTCTAGCGGGAGTGTCACCGGGGAGCTGTTTTTT.

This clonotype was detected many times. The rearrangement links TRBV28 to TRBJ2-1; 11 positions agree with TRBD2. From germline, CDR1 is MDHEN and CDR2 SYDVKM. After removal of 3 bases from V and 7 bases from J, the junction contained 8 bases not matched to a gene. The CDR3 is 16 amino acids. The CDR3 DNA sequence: TGTGCCAGCAGTTTTATAGGACTAGCGGGTTTGAATGAGCAGTTCTTC. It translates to CASSFIGLAGLNEQFF.

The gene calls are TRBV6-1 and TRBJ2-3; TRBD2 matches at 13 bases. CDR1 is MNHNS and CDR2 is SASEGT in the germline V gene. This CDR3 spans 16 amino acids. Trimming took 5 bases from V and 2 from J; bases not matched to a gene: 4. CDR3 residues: CASSLGLAGPTDTQYF. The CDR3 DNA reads TGTGCCAGCAGTCTGGGACTAGCGGGACCCACAGATACGCAGTATTTT.

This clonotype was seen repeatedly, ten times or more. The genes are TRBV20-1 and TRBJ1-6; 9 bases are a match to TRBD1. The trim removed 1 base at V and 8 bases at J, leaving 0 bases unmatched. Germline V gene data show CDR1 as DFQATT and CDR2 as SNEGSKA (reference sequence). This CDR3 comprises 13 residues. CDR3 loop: CSARGTGDSPLHF. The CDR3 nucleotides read TGCAGTGCTAGAGGGACAGGGGATTCACCCCTCCACTTT.

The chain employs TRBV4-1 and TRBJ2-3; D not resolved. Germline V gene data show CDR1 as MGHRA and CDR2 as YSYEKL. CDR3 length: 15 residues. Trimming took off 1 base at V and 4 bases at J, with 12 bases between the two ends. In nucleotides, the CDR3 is TGCGCCAGCAGCCAAGCCGCCAGCAGCTCAGATACGCAGTATTTT. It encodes CASSQAASSSDTQYF.

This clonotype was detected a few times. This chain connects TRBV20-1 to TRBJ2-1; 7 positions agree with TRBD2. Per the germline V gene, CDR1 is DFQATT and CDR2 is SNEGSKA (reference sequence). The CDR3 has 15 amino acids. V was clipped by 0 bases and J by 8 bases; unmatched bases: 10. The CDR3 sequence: CSARDGAGAYDEQFF. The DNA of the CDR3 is TGCAGTGCTAGAGATGGCGCGGGAGCGTACGATGAGCAGTTCTTC.

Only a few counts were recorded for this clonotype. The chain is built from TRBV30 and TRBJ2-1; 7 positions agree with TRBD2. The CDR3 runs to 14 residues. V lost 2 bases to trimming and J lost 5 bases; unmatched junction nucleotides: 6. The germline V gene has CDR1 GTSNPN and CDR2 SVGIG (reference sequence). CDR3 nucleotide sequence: TGTGCCTGGAGTTCGAGCGGGACGCACAATGAGCAGTTCTTC. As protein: CAWSSSGTHNEQFF.

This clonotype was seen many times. The CDR3 DNA is TGTGCCACCAGCCTCGGACAGAGTGGAGGTGGGGCCAACGTCCTGACTTTC. This sequence encodes CATSLGQSGGGANVLTF. This sequence joins TRBV28 and TRBJ2-6; perhaps TRBD1 as D (6 bases). The CDR3 is 17 amino acids. CDR1 and CDR2 from the germline V gene are MDHEN and SYDVKM. Trimming shortened V by 10 bases and J by 3 bases, and 22 bases separated the two germline ends. The full variable domain, in which reference TRBV28 and TRBJ2-6 provide the parts outside the CDR3, is DVKVTQSSRYLVKRTGEKVFLECVQDMDHENMFWYRQDPGLGLRLIYFSYDVKMKEKGDIPEGYSVSREKKERFSLILESASTNQTSMYLCATSLGQSGGGANVLTFGAGSRLTVL.

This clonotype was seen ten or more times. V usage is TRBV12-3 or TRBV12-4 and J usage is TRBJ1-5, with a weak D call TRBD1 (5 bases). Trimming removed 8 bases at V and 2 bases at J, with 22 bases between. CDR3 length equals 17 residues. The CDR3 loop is CASGQGSVKEGNQPQHF. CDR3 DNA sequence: TGTGCCAGCGGCCAGGGATCTGTCAAAGAGGGCAATCAGCCCCAGCATTTT.

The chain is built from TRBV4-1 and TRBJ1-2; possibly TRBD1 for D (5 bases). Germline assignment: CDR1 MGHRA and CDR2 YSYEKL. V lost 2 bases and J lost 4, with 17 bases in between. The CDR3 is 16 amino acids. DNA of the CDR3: TGCGCCAGCAGCCAACTGCCGCGGGGGACTCCCTATGGCTACACCTTC. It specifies CASSQLPRGTPYGYTF.

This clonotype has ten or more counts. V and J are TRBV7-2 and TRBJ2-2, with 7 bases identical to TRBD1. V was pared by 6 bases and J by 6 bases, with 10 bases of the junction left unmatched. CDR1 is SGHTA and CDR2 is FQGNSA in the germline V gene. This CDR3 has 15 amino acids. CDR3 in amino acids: CASRQRTGGSGELFF. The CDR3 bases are TGTGCCAGCAGACAGAGGACAGGTGGATCCGGGGAGCTGTTTTTT.

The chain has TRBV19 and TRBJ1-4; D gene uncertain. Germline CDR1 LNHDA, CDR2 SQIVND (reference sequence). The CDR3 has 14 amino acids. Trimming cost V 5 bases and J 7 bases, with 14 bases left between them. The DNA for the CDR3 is TGTGCCAGTAGTCCCGACGGATGGATTGAAAAACTGTTTTTT. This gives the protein CASSPDGWIEKLFF.

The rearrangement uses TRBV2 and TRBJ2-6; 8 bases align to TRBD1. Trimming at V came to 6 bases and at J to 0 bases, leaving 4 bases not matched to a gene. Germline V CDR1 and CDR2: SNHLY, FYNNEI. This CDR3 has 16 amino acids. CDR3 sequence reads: CASRGDRRSGANVLTF. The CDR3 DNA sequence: TGTGCCAGCAGGGGGGACAGGCGCTCTGGGGCCAACGTCCTGACTTTC.

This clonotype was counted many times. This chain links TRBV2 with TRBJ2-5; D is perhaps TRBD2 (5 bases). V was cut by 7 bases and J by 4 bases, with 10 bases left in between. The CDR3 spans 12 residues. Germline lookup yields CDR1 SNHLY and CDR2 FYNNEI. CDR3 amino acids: CASTGRGETQYF. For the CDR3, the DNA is TGTGCCAGCACCGGACGGGGAGAGACCCAGTACTTC.

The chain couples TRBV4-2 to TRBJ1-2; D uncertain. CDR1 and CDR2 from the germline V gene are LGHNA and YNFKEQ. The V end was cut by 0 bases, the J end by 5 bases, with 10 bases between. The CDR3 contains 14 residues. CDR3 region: CASSQELRPYGYTF. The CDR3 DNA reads TGTGCCAGCAGCCAAGAGTTACGACCATATGGCTACACCTTC.

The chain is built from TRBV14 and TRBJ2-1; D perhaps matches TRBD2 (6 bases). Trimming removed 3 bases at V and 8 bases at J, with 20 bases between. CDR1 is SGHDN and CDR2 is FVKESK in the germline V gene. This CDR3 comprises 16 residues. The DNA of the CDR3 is TGTGCCAGCAGCCACTACCACGGAGGGGTTAGTCATGAGCAGTTCTTC. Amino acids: CASSHYHGGVSHEQFF.

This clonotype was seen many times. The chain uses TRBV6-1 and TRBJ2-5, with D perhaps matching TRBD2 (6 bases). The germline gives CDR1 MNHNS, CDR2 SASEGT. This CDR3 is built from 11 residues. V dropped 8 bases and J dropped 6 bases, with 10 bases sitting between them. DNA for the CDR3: TGTGCCAGCCAAGGGAGGAAGACCCAGTACTTC. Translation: CASQGRKTQYF.

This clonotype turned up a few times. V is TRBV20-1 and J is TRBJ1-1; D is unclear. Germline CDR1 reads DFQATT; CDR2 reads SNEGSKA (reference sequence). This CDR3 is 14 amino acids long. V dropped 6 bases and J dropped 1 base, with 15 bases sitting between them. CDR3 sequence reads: CSASVQGRNTEAFF. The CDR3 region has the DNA TGCAGTGCCAGCGTACAAGGCCGGAACACTGAAGCTTTCTTT.